Below, one T cell receptor (beta chain) is given with its context. The record originates from a study of blood T cell repertoires in COVID-19. Across the whole study: Sites in the United States, Italy and Spain provided acute and convalescent COVID-19 samples. PBMCs, B-cell-depleted T cells, or T cells were the source of the cDNA or gDNA that made up the material.

Germline V gives CDR1 ENHRY, CDR2 SYGVKD. Trimming took 10 bases from V and 0 from J, leaving 9 bases between them. This CDR3 has 12 amino acids. Assay used: immunoSEQ multiplex PCR; TCRdb lists only in-frame clones, some missing. The sample contains tens of thousands of clones, about 80% of which appear only once. Sequencing was carried out using peripheral blood. The J gene is TRBJ1-1, the V gene TRBV10-3, with TRBD1 as a possible D gene (6 bases). This receptor was obtained from a human donor in a cohort sampled during active COVID-19. Here the CDR3 DNA reads TGTGCCACCAACAGGGTGAACACTGAAGCTTTCTTT. As protein: CATNRVNTEAFF.